These T cell receptor beta chains were read from a single sample in a study of blood T cell repertoires in COVID-19. Repertoires were generated with immunoSEQ multiplex PCR, while TCRdb's copy carries only in-frame clones and drops some. The table shows hundreds of thousands of clones, with 84% occurring only once. Sequencing was done on a sample of peripheral blood. The receptors were gathered from a human donor in a cohort sampled during active COVID-19. CDR3s leave out the opening cysteine and the closing phenylalanine or tryptophan. Fields, in order: CDR3 protein, V gene, J gene, D gene. D genes are given only for firm matches.

CDR3: ASSSLLSGNTIY
V: TRBV27
J: TRBJ1-3
D: -

CDR3: ASSIQDRGGNTIY
V: TRBV19
J: TRBJ1-3
D: TRBD1

CDR3: ASSLAAVAGIGQY
V: TRBV5-6
J: TRBJ2-7
D: TRBD2

CDR3: ASSLVNKRLPVYEQF
V: TRBV5-4
J: TRBJ2-1
D: -

CDR3: ASSYSAGGGYEQF
V: TRBV6-5
J: TRBJ2-1
D: TRBD2

CDR3: ASSLGGGNSPLH
V: TRBV5-8
J: TRBJ1-6
D: -

CDR3: ASSGTTYNEQF
V: TRBV7-9
J: TRBJ2-1
D: TRBD2

CDR3: SMGAAGGRSEQF
V: TRBV29-1
J: TRBJ2-1
D: TRBD2

CDR3: ASSKTGVSGANVLT
V: TRBV28
J: TRBJ2-6
D: TRBD1

CDR3: ASSGGMQNYGYT
V: TRBV18
J: TRBJ1-2
D: -

CDR3: ASRNPTSRTGELF
V: TRBV2
J: TRBJ2-2
D: -

CDR3: ASSEVRGTGVLDYGYT
V: TRBV6-1
J: TRBJ1-2
D: TRBD1

CDR3: ASSYQRQGAYEQY
V: TRBV6-5
J: TRBJ2-7
D: TRBD1

CDR3: ASSPGRTGNTEAF
V: TRBV18
J: TRBJ1-1
D: TRBD1

CDR3: AISTGRNYNEQF
V: TRBV19
J: TRBJ2-1
D: -

CDR3: ASSNSRVRETQY
V: TRBV19
J: TRBJ2-5
D: -

CDR3: ASSTVNSGANVLT
V: TRBV19
J: TRBJ2-6
D: -

CDR3: ASSLGPNTEAF
V: TRBV5-1
J: TRBJ1-1
D: -

CDR3: ASSTRQGRGMNTEAF
V: TRBV21-1
J: TRBJ1-1
D: -

CDR3: ASSVAVQAEKLF
V: TRBV9
J: TRBJ1-4
D: -

CDR3: ASSPSPPGYGYT
V: TRBV5-6
J: TRBJ1-2
D: -

CDR3: ASSLGNQGLNIQY
V: TRBV5-1
J: TRBJ2-4
D: -

CDR3: ASSQAGTLDTQY
V: TRBV4-2
J: TRBJ2-3
D: -

CDR3: ASSLTGGRDEQF
V: TRBV7-9
J: TRBJ2-1
D: TRBD1

CDR3: ASSLTVNSYEQY
V: TRBV28
J: TRBJ2-7
D: -

CDR3: ASSYGRGTYGYT
V: TRBV7-2
J: TRBJ1-2
D: -

CDR3: ATEIGQGGNFGVQETQY
V: TRBV12-5
J: TRBJ2-5
D: TRBD1

CDR3: ASSLGDRGDTEAF
V: TRBV4-1
J: TRBJ1-1
D: TRBD1

CDR3: ASRTLGQGSTGELF
V: TRBV19
J: TRBJ2-2
D: -

CDR3: ASSREGSANYGYT
V: TRBV19
J: TRBJ1-2
D: -

CDR3: ASSQVASGLAYNEQF
V: TRBV4-2
J: TRBJ2-1
D: TRBD2

CDR3: ASSQGAVYEQY
V: TRBV3-1/TRBV3-2
J: TRBJ2-7
D: -

CDR3: ACAIRTPANEKLF
V: TRBV28
J: TRBJ1-4
D: -

CDR3: ASSPDRGSNQPQH
V: TRBV19
J: TRBJ1-5
D: TRBD1

CDR3: ASRGDTGGRRGYT
V: TRBV27
J: TRBJ1-2
D: TRBD1

CDR3: ASSWTEDNSPLH
V: TRBV13
J: TRBJ1-6
D: -

CDR3: ATSTRLASYEQY
V: TRBV15
J: TRBJ2-7
D: TRBD2

CDR3: SASPPRDRGSKTQY
V: TRBV20-1
J: TRBJ2-5
D: TRBD1

CDR3: ASSLAGGGPHEQY
V: TRBV5-1
J: TRBJ2-7
D: TRBD2

CDR3: ASRVLVRNEQF
V: TRBV7-2
J: TRBJ2-1
D: -

CDR3: ASSLEGETQY
V: TRBV6-5
J: TRBJ2-5
D: -

CDR3: ASSTPLTELNEKLF
V: TRBV6-6
J: TRBJ1-4
D: -

CDR3: ASTIVLAGAGELF
V: TRBV2
J: TRBJ2-2
D: TRBD2

CDR3: ASRDLAARSYEQY
V: TRBV3-1/TRBV3-2
J: TRBJ2-7
D: TRBD2